This T cell receptor beta chain emerged from a study of CD8 T cells in ankylosing spondylitis. Study conclusions and caveats: Ankylosing spondylitis blood seemed to carry a telltale TCR beta motif made of seven or eight highly homologous variants. Certain motif variants had earlier been reported in reactive arthritis synovial fluid and blood. The study looked at matched synovial fluid samples from ankylosing spondylitis patients. Disease-linked clones were reported to be significantly enriched there. Peripheral blood samples showed relatively rare disease-linked clones, and these clones were CD8+.

Details on this clonotype: The target antigen is unknown.

V lost 4 bases and J lost 8; bases outside the gene matches: 6. Looked up from germline, CDR1 is SGHRS and CDR2 is YFSETQ. CDR3 length equals 14 residues. 5'-RACE, quantitative and with molecular barcodes, yielded the TCR beta libraries. MiXCR, applied by TCRdb to the 5' RACE reads, yields one record per CDR3 protein. Here the sample spans 700,000 to 1,000,000 distinct CDR3 sequences, around 11% being singletons. Sequencing input: blood, either unsorted or a sorted T cell fraction (not recorded which). This TCR derives from a male donor with ankylosing spondylitis. This rearrangement joins TRBV5-1 to TRBJ1-4; 9 bases agree with TRBD1. The CDR3 loop reads CASSQQGAKEKLFF. The CDR3 DNA sequence: TGCGCCAGCAGCCAACAGGGGGCAAAGGAAAAACTGTTTTTT.